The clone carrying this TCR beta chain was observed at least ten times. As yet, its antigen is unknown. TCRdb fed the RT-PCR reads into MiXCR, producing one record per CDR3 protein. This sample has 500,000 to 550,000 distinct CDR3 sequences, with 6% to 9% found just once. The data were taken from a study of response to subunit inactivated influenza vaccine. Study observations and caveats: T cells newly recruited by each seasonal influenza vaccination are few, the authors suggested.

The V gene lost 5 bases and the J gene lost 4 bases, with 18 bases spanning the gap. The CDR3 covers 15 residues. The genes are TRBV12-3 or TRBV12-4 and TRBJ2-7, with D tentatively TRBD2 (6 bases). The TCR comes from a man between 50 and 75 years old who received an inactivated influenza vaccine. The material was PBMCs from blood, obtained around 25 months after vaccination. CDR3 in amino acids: CASSRDSPRSYEQYF. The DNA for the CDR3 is TGTGCCAGCAGTCGGGACTCCCCTAGATCGTACGAGCAGTACTTC.